This T cell receptor (beta chain) emerged from a study of beta chain features in type 1 diabetes. General study results and limits: A greater similarity of naive, central memory and Treg TCRB repertoires was seen among patients than among healthy donors.

For this clone: No antigen is known for it.

Reverse transcription of all isolated RNA meant that expressed TCRB transcripts were sequenced. Repertoires were generated with immunoSEQ multiplex PCR, while TCRdb's copy carries only in-frame clones and drops some. This sample has about 240,000 clones, with less than 35% found just once. The CDR3 contains 15 residues. The germline V gene encodes CDR1 SGHNT and CDR2 YYREEE (reference sequence). V trimming: 0 bases; J trimming: 6 bases; junction bases outside the gene matches: 2. Sequences were obtained from central memory CD4+ T cells from blood. This clonotype was sampled from a young man in good health. The chain uses TRBV5-4 and TRBJ2-1; TRBD2 aligns across 11 bases. The CDR3 coding sequence is TGTGCCAGCAGCTTGGAAGGGACTAGCGGCAATGAGCAGTTCTTC. Protein product: CASSLEGTSGNEQFF.